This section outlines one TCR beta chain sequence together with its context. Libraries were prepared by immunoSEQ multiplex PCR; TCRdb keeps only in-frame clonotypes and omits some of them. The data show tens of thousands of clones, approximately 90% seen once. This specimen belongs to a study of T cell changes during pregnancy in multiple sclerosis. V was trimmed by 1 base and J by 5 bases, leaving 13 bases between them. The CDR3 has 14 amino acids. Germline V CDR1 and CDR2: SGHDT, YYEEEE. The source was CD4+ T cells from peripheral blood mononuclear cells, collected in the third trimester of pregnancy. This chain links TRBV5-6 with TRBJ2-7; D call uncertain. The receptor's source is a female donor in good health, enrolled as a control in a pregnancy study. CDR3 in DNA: TGTGCCAGCAGCTTGTCCGGTGGAGAGGACGAGCAGTACTTC. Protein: CASSLSGGEDEQYF.